A single sample gave rise to the 21 T cell receptor beta chains below, sequenced in a study of shared clonotypes between healthy human individuals. Only in-frame clones appear in the TCRdb table, and some are missing; sequencing was by immunoSEQ multiplex PCR. The sample shows over a million clones, about 75% of them seen only once. The sequenced sample was memory CD4+ T cells sorted from blood. Specified subset: CD45RA-negative fraction. The origin of the receptors is a man between 18 and 35 years old in good health.

This clone was counted once. The genes are TRBV7-9 and TRBJ2-7, with D possibly TRBD1 on 5 matching bases. Deletions cut 2 bases from V and 3 bases from J, with 8 bases between. The germline gives CDR1 SEHNR, CDR2 FQNEAQ (reference sequence). The CDR3 runs to 13 residues. This CDR3 is CASSLRQNYEQYF. CDR3 nucleotides: TGTGCCAGCAGCTTACGACAGAACTACGAGCAGTACTTC.

A few counts support this clone. The chain links TRBV9 to TRBJ2-7, with D tentatively TRBD2 (6 bases). Germline-derived CDR1 and CDR2 are SGDLS and YYNGEE. V lost 0 bases, J lost 7 bases, and 26 bases lay in between. The CDR3 contains 18 residues. The CDR3 loop is CASSVELTGARPGEEQYF. The CDR3 DNA is TGTGCCAGCAGCGTAGAATTGACGGGAGCCCGGCCGGGAGAAGAGCAGTACTTC.

This sequence joins TRBV10-2 and TRBJ2-5; D perhaps matches TRBD2 (6 bases). The J call could be wrong; TRBJ2-7 is a better fit for the DNA end. The germline gives CDR1 WSHSY, CDR2 SAAADI. The CDR3 runs 13 residues. The CDR3 DNA is TGCGCCAGCAGTGAGGCGGGACGCTACGAGCAGTACTTC. Protein: CASSEAGRYEQYF.

The CDR3 here is CASSTRRDNRTYSNQPQHF. The CDR3 DNA sequence: TGTGCCAGTAGTACCCGCCGGGACAATCGAACCTATAGCAATCAGCCCCAGCATTTT. The chain employs TRBV19 and TRBJ1-5; TRBD1 is a possible D gene (6 bases). Germline CDR1 is LNHDA and CDR2 is SQIVND (reference sequence). V was cut by 4 bases and J by 0 bases, with 22 bases left in between. The CDR3 runs 19 residues. Full variable domain (rest looked up from reference TRBV19 and TRBJ1-5): DGGITQSPKYLFRKEGQNVTLSCEQNLNHDAMYWYRQDPGQGLRLIYYSQIVNDFQKGDIAEGYSVSREKKESFPLTVTSAQKNPTAFYLCASSTRRDNRTYSNQPQHFGDGTRLSIL.

The rearrangement joins TRBV15 to TRBJ2-1; 10 nucleotides line up with TRBD1. The length of the CDR3 is 14 residues. CDR1 LNHNV and CDR2 YYDKDF come from the germline V gene (reference sequence). Germline trimming cut 5 bases from V and 5 bases from J; bases unmatched to any gene: 3. The CDR3 DNA reads TGTGCCACCAGCCGGGACAGGGGACACAATGAGCAGTTCTTC. Encoded protein: CATSRDRGHNEQFF.

In the case of this clone: This likely stems from a read error, as it lies one base from a far larger clone. The chain has TRBV11-2 and TRBJ1-1; tentatively, D is TRBD1 (6 bases). Germline CDR1 is SGHAT and CDR2 is FQNNGV. Trimming pared 4 bases from V and 1 base from J, leaving 7 bases between. This CDR3 is built from 13 residues. For the CDR3, the DNA is TGTGCCAGCAGCTGGACAGAGAACACTGAAGCTTTCTTT. Translating gives CASSWTENTEAFF.

The V gene is TRBV2, the J gene TRBJ2-5; maybe TRBD2 (6 bases). In germline, CDR1 is SNHLY, CDR2 FYNNEI. V lost 7 bases to trimming and J lost 11 bases, with 17 bases between them. The CDR3 runs to 12 residues. DNA of the CDR3: TGTGCCAGCAAAGGCGGGGCCCCCTCTCAGTACTTC. Amino acids: CASKGGAPSQYF.

The chain couples TRBV6-5 to TRBJ1-4; the D is unclear. V lost 5 bases to trimming and J lost 4 bases, with 14 bases between them. Germline values: CDR1 MNHEY, CDR2 SVGAGI. The CDR3 is made up of 15 amino acids. The CDR3 region is CASSPTGRLNEKLFF. DNA for the CDR3: TGTGCCAGCAGTCCGACGGGCCGACTTAATGAAAAACTGTTTTTT.

The V call is TRBV5-4, the J call TRBJ1-4; no reliable D call. The germline V gene has CDR1 SGHNT and CDR2 YYREEE (reference sequence). V was cut by 1 base and J by 5 bases, with 9 bases left in between. The CDR3 loop spans 14 amino acids. CDR3 loop: CASSLLGQNEKLFF. The CDR3 DNA is TGTGCCAGCAGCTTGCTCGGTCAAAATGAAAAACTGTTTTTT.

The chain uses TRBV6-5 and TRBJ2-1; tentatively, D is TRBD2 (5 bases). The V and J ends lost 6 bases and 3 bases respectively, with 12 bases between them. The germline CDR1 and CDR2 sequences are MNHEY and SVGAGI. The CDR3 totals 14 residues. In nucleotides, the CDR3 is TGTGCCAGCAGATCAAAACTAGGCTACAATGAGCAGTTCTTC. Amino acids: CASRSKLGYNEQFF.

This clone was recorded once. This chain uses TRBV5-6 with TRBJ2-1, with D possibly TRBD2 on 6 matching bases. Deletions cut 0 bases from V and 0 bases from J, with 10 bases between. The CDR3 consists of 16 residues. CDR1 is SGHDT, CDR2 YYEEEE, per germline. CDR3 DNA sequence: TGTGCCAGCAGCTTGGCGGGAGCGAACTCCTACAATGAGCAGTTCTTC. Protein sequence: CASSLAGANSYNEQFF.

The chain joins TRBV27 to TRBJ2-7; D assignment may be TRBD1 or TRBD2 (5 bases each). From germline, CDR1 is MNHEY and CDR2 SMNVEV (reference sequence). The CDR3 contains 15 residues. The ends were cut back, 0 bases at V and 0 bases at J, with 9 bases in the middle. CDR3 amino acids: CASSLSGANSYEQYF. In DNA form, the CDR3 reads TGTGCCAGCAGTTTATCCGGGGCGAACTCCTACGAGCAGTACTTC.

The J gene is TRBJ1-5, the V gene TRBV6-1; 7 nucleotides match TRBD1. After removal of 6 bases from V and 5 bases from J, the junction contained 10 bases not matched to a gene. Germline V gene sequence: CDR1 MNHNS, CDR2 SASEGT. This CDR3 has 15 amino acids. CDR3: CASRVRQGPHQPQHF. The CDR3 nucleotides read TGTGCCAGCAGGGTGAGACAGGGTCCGCATCAGCCCCAGCATTTT.

Only a few counts were recorded for this clone. J is TRBJ2-5 and V is TRBV11-2; 12 nucleotides align to TRBD2. CDR3 length equals 15 residues. V lost 5 bases to trimming and J lost 5 bases; unmatched junction nucleotides: 6. In germline, CDR1 is SGHAT, CDR2 FQNNGV. The CDR3 DNA reads TGTGCCAGCAGCCCAGGACTAGCGGGAAGGGAGACCCAGTACTTC. It translates to CASSPGLAGRETQYF. The full variable domain, completed using reference TRBV11-2 and TRBJ2-5, is EAGVAQSPRYKIIEKRQSVAFWCNPISGHATLYWYQQILGQGPKLLIQFQNNGVVDDSQLPKDRFSAERLKGVDSTLKIQPAKLEDSAVYLCASSPGLAGRETQYFGPGTRLLVL.

This clone has more than one count but fewer than ten. The chain joins TRBV5-6 to TRBJ2-1; a possible D gene is TRBD2 (5 bases). This CDR3 has 11 amino acids. Deletions cut 3 bases from V and 9 bases from J, with 7 bases between. Germline lookup yields CDR1 SGHDT and CDR2 YYEEEE. CDR3 sequence reads: CASSSGFEQFF. For the CDR3, the DNA is TGTGCCAGCAGCTCGGGGTTTGAGCAGTTCTTC.

The gene calls are TRBV5-1 and TRBJ2-2, with D unclear. CDR1 and CDR2 (germline): SGHRS, YFSETQ. The V gene lost 0 bases and the J gene lost 7 bases, with 19 bases spanning the gap. CDR3 length equals 17 residues. The CDR3 DNA reads TGCGCCAGCAGCTTGGCCGGTCGAGTGAATTCGATCGGGGAGCTGTTTTTT. It specifies CASSLAGRVNSIGELFF.

V is TRBV5-1 and J is TRBJ2-5; 15 positions agree with TRBD2. J lost 1 base, V lost 7 bases, and 8 bases had no gene match. From germline, CDR1 is SGHRS and CDR2 YFSETQ. The CDR3 length is 17 residues. The CDR3 loop reads CASQRTSGGVFQETQYF. In nucleotides, the CDR3 is TGCGCCAGCCAAAGGACTAGCGGGGGGGTATTCCAAGAGACCCAGTACTTC.

The chain uses TRBV4-1 and TRBJ2-1, with 9 positions matching TRBD1. From germline, CDR1 is MGHRA and CDR2 YSYEKL. The CDR3 runs to 17 residues. V gave up 3 bases and J gave up 2 bases; unmatched junction bases: 8. The chain's CDR3 is CASSHPRDRDTYNEQFF. In DNA, the CDR3 is TGCGCCAGCAGCCACCCTCGGGACAGGGACACCTACAATGAGCAGTTCTTC.

The genes are TRBV20-1 and TRBJ1-6; D is uncertain. The V end was cut by 7 bases, the J end by 9 bases, with 7 bases between. This CDR3 has 10 amino acids. Germline-derived CDR1 and CDR2 are DFQATT and SNEGSKA (reference sequence). In DNA, the CDR3 is TGCAGTGTGGATCTTTCACCCCTCCACTTT. It yields the protein CSVDLSPLHF.

V is TRBV5-4 and J is TRBJ1-6, with 7 bases fitting TRBD1. CDR1 is SGHNT, CDR2 YYREEE, per germline (reference sequence). CDR3 length: 15 amino acids. V shed 1 base and J 7 bases; nucleotides not matched to a gene: 5. CDR3 protein: CASSLTQGGNSPLHF. The CDR3 bases are TGTGCCAGCAGCTTGACGCAGGGGGGAAATTCACCCCTCCACTTT.

This clone was counted a few times. The chain links TRBV5-8 to TRBJ2-1; 8 nucleotides align to TRBD2. The CDR3 has 17 residues. After removal of 4 bases from V and 5 bases from J, the junction contained 14 bases not matched to a gene. Germline CDR1 SGHTS, CDR2 YDEGEE. The CDR3 DNA sequence: TGTGCCAGCAGCCAAGGAACCTTCACTAGCGGCAACAATGAGCAGTTCTTC. Amino acid sequence: CASSQGTFTSGNNEQFF.